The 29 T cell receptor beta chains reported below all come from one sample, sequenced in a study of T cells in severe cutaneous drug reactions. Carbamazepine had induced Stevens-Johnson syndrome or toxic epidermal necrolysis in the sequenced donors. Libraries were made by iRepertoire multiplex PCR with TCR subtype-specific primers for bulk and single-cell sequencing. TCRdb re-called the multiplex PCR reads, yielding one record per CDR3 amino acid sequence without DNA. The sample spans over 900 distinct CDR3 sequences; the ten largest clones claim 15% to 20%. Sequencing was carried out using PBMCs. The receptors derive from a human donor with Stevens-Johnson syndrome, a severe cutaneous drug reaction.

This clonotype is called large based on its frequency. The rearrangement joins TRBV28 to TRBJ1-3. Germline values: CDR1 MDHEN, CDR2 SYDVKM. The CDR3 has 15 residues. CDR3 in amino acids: CASSPQGGPGNTIYF. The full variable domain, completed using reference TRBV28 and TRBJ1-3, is DVKVTQSSRYLVKRTGEKVFLECVQDMDHENMFWYRQDPGLGLRLIYFSYDVKMKEKGDIPEGYSVSREKKERFSLILESASTNQTSMYLCASSPQGGPGNTIYFGEGSWLTVV.

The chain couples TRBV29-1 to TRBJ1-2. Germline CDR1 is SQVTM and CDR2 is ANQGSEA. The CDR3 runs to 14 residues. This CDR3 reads CSAGPGLANYGYTF.

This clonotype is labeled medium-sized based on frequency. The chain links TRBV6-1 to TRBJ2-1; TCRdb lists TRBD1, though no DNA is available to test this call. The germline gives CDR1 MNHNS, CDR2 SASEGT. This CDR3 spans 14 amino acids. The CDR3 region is CASINGRGHNEQFF.

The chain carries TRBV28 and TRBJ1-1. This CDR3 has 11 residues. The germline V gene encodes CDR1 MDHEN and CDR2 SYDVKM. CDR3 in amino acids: CASSDNTEAFF.

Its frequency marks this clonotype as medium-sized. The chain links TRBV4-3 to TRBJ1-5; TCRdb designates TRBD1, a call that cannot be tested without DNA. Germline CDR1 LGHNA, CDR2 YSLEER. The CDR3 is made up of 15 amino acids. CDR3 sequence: CASSQSTGSNQPQHF.

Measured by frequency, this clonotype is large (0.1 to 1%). The CDR3 region is CASSTYGTSEFYNEQFF. The chain joins TRBV7-6 to TRBJ2-1; TCRdb lists TRBD1, though no DNA is available to test this call. CDR1 and CDR2 (germline): SGHVS, FNYEAQ. CDR3 length: 17 residues.

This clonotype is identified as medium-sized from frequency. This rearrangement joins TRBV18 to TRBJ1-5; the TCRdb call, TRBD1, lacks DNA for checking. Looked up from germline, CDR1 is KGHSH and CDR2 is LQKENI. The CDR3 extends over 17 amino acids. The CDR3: CASSPFGPGQSNQPQHF.

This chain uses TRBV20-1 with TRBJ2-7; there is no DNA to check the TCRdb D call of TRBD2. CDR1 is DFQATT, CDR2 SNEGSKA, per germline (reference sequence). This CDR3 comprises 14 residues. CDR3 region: CSARDDLLSYEQYF.

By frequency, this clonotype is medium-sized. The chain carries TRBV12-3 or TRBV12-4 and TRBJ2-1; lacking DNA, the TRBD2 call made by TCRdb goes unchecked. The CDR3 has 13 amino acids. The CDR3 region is CASGHYSGDEQFF.

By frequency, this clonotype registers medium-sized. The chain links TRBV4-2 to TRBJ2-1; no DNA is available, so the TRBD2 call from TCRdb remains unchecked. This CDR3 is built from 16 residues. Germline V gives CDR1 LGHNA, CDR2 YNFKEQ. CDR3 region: CASSQTGLVRYYEQFF.

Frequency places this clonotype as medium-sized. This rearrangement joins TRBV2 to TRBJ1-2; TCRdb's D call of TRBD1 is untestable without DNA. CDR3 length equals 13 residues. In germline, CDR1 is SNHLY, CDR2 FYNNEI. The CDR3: CASTRDPENGYTF.

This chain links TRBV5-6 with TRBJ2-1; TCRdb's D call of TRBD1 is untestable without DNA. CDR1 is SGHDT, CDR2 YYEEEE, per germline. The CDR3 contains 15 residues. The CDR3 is CASSLGDRAYNEQFF.

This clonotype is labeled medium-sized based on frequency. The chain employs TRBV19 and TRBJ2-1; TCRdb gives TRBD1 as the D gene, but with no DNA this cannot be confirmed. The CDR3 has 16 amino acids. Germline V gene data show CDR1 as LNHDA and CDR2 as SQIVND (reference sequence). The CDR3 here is CASTSPRTGKYEEQFF.

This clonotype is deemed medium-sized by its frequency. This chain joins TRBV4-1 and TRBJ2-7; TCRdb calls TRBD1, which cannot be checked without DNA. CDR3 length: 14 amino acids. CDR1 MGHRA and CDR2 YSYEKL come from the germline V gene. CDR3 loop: CASSQVTGNYEQYF.

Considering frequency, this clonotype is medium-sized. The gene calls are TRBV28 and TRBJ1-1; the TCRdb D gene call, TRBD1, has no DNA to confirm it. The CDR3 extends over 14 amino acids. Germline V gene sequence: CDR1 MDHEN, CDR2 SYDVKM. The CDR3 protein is CASSWGGGDTEAFF. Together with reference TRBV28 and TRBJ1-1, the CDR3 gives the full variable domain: DVKVTQSSRYLVKRTGEKVFLECVQDMDHENMFWYRQDPGLGLRLIYFSYDVKMKEKGDIPEGYSVSREKKERFSLILESASTNQTSMYLCASSWGGGDTEAFFGQGTRLTVV.

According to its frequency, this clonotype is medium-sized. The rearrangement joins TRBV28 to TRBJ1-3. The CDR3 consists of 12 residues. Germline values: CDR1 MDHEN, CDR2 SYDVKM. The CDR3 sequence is CASSPSGNTIYF.

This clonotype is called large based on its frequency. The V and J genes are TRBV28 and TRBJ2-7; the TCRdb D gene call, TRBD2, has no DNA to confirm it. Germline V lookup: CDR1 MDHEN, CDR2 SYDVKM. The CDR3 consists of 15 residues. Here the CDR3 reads CASSLAAKPFIEQYF.

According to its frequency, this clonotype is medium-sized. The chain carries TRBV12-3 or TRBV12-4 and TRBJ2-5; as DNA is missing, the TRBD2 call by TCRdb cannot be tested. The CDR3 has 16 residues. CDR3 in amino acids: CASSSEAGEWKETQYF.

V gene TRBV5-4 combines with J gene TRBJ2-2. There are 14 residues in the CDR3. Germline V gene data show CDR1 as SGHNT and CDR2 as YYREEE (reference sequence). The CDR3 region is CASSFDRNTGELFF.

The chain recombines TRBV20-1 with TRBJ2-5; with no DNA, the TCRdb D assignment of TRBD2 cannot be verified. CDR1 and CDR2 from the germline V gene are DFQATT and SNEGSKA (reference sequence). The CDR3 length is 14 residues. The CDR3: CSASLAGEQETQYF.

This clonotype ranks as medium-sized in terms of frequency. CDR3 region: CASSPGQKETQYF. The rearrangement links TRBV18 to TRBJ2-5; TCRdb proposes TRBD1, but this gene call is untestable without DNA. Germline CDR1 KGHSH, CDR2 LQKENI. CDR3 size: 13 residues.

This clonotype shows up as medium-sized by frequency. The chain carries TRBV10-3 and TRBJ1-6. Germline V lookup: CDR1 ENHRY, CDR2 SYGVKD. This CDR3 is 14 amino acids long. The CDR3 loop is CAISESVYNSPLHF.

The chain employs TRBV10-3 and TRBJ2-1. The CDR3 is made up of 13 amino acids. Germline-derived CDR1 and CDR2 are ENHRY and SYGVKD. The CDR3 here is CATDRGSYNEQFF.

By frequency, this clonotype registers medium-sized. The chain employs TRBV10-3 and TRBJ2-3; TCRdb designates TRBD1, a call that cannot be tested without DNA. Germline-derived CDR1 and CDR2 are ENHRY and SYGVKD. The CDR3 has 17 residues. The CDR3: CAISERGPRGSTDTQYF.

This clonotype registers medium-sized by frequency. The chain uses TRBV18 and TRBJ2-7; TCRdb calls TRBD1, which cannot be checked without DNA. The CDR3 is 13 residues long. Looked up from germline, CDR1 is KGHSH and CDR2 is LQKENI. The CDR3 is CASSGDSSYEQYF.

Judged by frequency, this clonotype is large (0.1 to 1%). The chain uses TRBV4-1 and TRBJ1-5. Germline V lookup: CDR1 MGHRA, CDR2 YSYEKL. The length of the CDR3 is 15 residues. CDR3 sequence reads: CASSQFARGNQPQHF.

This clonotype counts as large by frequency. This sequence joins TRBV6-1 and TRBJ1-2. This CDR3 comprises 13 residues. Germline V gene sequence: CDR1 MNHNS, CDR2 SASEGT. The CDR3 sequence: CASSSDPNYGYTF.

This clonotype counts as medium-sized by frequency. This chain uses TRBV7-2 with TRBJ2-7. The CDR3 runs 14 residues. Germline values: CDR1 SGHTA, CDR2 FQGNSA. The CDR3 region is CASRTMRGAPEQYF.

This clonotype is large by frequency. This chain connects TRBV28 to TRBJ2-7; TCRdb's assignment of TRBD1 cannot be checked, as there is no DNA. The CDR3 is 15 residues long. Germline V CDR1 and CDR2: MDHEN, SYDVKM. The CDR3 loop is CASSSDTGQIYEQYF.